Each of the 4 T cell receptor beta chains below was sequenced from the same sample in a study of cytomegalovirus exposure and HLA in healthy donors. PCR employed 60 Vbeta and 13 Jbeta primers. Assay used: immunoSEQ multiplex PCR; TCRdb lists only in-frame clones, some missing. Of more than 140,000 clones listed, about 79% were seen once; the top ten hold about 0.62%. The sequencing input was PBMCs. All receptors come from a male donor in good health and CMV-seronegative.

J is TRBJ2-7 and V is TRBV6-5; TRBD1 aligns across 8 bases. This CDR3 comprises 14 residues. With 4 bases clipped from V and 3 bases from J, the junction kept 5 bases outside the gene matches. CDR1 is MNHEY and CDR2 is SVGAGI in the germline V gene. The CDR3 region is CASSFYRGNYEQYF. The CDR3 DNA is TGTGCCAGCAGTTTCTACAGGGGGAACTACGAGCAGTACTTC.

The V gene is TRBV4-3, the J gene TRBJ1-3, with 9 bases that match TRBD1. Germline lookup yields CDR1 LGHNA and CDR2 YSLEER. Germline trimming cut 4 bases from V and 0 bases from J; bases unmatched to any gene: 7. The CDR3 loop spans 17 amino acids. For the CDR3, the DNA is TGCGCCAGCAGCCCGCGGACAGGGGCCGGCTCTGGAAACACCATATATTTT. It codes for CASSPRTGAGSGNTIYF.

This clone was seen a few times. The chain joins TRBV9 to TRBJ2-7; D possibly corresponds to TRBD2 (7 bases). The CDR3 runs to 14 residues. Germline loops: CDR1 SGDLS, CDR2 YYNGEE. The V gene lost 3 bases and the J gene lost 4 bases, with 14 bases spanning the gap. CDR3 sequence (DNA): TGTGCCAGCAGCGAGGGGGGAGGGCCTTACGAGCAGTACTTC. It translates to CASSEGGGPYEQYF.

This chain connects TRBV18 to TRBJ2-7, with TRBD1 matching 10 bases. V gave up 6 bases and J gave up 6 bases; unmatched junction bases: 5. The CDR3 totals 13 residues. The germline V gene has CDR1 KGHSH and CDR2 LQKENI. In DNA form, the CDR3 reads TGTGCCAGCTCGACGGGACAGGGGTCCGAGCAGTACTTC. Translation: CASSTGQGSEQYF.